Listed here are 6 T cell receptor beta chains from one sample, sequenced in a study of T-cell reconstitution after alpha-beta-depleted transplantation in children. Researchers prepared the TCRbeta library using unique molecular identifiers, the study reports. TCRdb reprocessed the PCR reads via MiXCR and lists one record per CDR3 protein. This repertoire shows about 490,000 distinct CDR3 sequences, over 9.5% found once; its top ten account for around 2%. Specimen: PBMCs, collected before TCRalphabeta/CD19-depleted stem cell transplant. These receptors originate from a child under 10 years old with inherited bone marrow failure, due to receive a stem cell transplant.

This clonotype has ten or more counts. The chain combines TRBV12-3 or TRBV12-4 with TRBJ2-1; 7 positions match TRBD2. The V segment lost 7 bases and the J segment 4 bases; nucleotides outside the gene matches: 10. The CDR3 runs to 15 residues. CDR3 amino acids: CASTLTGGGYNEQFF. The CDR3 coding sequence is TGTGCCAGCACCCTTACGGGCGGGGGTTACAATGAGCAGTTCTTC.

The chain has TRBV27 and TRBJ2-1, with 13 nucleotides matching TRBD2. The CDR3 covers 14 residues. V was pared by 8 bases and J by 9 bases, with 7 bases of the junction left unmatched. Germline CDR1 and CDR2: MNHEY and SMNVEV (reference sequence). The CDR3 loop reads CASSGTSGNLEQFF. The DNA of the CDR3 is TGTGCCAGCTCAGGGACTAGCGGGAACCTTGAGCAGTTCTTC.

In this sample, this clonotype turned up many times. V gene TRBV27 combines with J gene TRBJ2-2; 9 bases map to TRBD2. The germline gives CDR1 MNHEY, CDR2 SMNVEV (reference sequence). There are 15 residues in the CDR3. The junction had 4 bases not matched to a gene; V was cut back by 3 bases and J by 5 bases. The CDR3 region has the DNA TGTGCCAGCAGTTTTAGCGGGAGCTGGACCGGGGAGCTGTTTTTT. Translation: CASSFSGSWTGELFF.

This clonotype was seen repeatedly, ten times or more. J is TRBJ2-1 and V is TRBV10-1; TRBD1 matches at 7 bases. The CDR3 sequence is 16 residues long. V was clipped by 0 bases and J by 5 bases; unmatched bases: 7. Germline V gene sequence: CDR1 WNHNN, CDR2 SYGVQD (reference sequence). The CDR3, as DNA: TGCGCCAGCAGTGAGTCCCCAGGGGGTCACGACAATGAGCAGTTCTTC. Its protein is CASSESPGGHDNEQFF.

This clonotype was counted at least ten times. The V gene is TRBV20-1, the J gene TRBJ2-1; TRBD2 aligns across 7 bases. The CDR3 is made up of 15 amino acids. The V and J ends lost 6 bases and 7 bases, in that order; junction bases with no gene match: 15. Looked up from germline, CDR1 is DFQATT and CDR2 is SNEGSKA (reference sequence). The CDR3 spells CSAFKRDLIRNEQFF. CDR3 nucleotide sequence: TGCAGTGCCTTTAAGCGGGACTTGATCAGGAATGAGCAGTTCTTC.

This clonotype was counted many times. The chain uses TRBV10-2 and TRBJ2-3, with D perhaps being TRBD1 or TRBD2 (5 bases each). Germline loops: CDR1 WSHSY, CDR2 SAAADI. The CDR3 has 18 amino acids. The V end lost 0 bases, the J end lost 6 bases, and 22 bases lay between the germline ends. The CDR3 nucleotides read TGCGCCAGCAGTGAGTCGGTAACCGGGACCCCTCTCGGGGATACGCAGTATTTT. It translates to CASSESVTGTPLGDTQYF.